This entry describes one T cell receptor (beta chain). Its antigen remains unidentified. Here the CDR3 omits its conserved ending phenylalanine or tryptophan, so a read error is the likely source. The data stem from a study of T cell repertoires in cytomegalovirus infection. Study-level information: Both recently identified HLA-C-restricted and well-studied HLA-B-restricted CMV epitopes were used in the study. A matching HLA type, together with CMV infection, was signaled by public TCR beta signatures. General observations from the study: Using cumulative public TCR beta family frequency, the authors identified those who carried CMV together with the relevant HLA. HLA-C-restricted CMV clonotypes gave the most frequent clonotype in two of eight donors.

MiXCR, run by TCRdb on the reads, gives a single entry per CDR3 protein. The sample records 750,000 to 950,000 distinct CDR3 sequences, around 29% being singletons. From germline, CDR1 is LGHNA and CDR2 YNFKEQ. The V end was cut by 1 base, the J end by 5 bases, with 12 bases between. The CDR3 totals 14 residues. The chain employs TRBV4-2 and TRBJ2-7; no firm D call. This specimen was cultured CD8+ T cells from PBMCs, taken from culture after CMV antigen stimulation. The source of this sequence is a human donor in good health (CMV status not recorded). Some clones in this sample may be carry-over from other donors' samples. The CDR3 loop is CASSQAARRDEQYL. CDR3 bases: TGTGCCAGCAGCCAAGCCGCCCGCCGGGACGAGCAGTACCTC.